Listed here are 8 T cell receptor beta chains from one sample, sequenced in a study of blood T cell repertoires in COVID-19 (dated by TCRdb to the early 2020s). To prepare the library, the immunoSEQ multiplex PCR assay was applied. TCRdb retrieved this table from immuneACCESS and kept in-frame rearrangements only. Not all clones are present; in checked studies, unresolved V genes account for under half, and no reason is known for the remainder. Here the sample has 100,000 or so clones; more than 75% occur a single time. 9.8% of the sample belongs to the ten largest clones. The source material was peripheral blood. The receptors shown here come from a man in his sixties with active or convalescent COVID-19.

The rearrangement uses TRBV18 and TRBJ2-1, with 7 bases that match TRBD1. With 1 base clipped from V and 4 bases from J, the junction kept 4 bases outside the gene matches. The CDR3 totals 15 residues. The germline gives CDR1 KGHSH, CDR2 LQKENI. This CDR3 reads CASSPLGQPYNEQFF. CDR3 nucleotides: TGTGCCAGCTCACCACTGGGACAGCCTTACAATGAGCAGTTCTTC.

The V and J genes are TRBV28 and TRBJ2-2; possibly TRBD2 for D (5 bases). Germline V gives CDR1 MDHEN, CDR2 SYDVKM. V was cut by 5 bases and J by 7 bases, with 14 bases left in between. The CDR3 runs to 14 residues. CDR3 residues: CASSKSRGSGELFF. CDR3 nucleotide sequence: TGTGCCAGCAGTAAAAGTCGGGGTAGCGGGGAGCTGTTTTTT.

V is TRBV30 and J is TRBJ1-6, with 7 bases matching TRBD1. The V segment lost 2 bases and the J segment 3 bases; nucleotides outside the gene matches: 4. This CDR3 spans 15 amino acids. CDR1 and CDR2 from the germline V gene are GTSNPN and SVGIG (reference sequence). The CDR3 spells CAWSWRDSYNSPLHF. The CDR3 region has the DNA TGTGCCTGGAGTTGGCGGGACAGCTATAATTCACCCCTCCACTTT. Together with reference TRBV30 and TRBJ1-6, the CDR3 gives the full variable domain: SQTIHQWPATLVQPVGSPLSLECTVEGTSNPNLYWYRQAAGRGLQLLFYSVGIGQISSEVPQNLSASRPQDRQFILSSKKLLLSDSGFYLCAWSWRDSYNSPLHFGNGTRLTVT.

This chain uses TRBV7-2 with TRBJ1-5; 9 nucleotides match TRBD1. The germline V gene has CDR1 SGHTA and CDR2 FQGNSA. The J segment lost 6 bases and the V segment lost 5 bases, leaving 11 bases of the junction unmatched. The CDR3 totals 16 residues. The CDR3 loop reads CASSTAGTGNSQPQHF. The CDR3 DNA reads TGTGCCAGCAGCACGGCCGGGACAGGGAACAGTCAGCCCCAGCATTTT.

This clone has a single count. The chain combines TRBV11-2 with TRBJ1-1; D unresolved. Trimming pared 2 bases from V and 1 base from J, leaving 11 bases between. The CDR3 extends over 15 amino acids. Germline CDR1 and CDR2: SGHAT and FQNNGV. The CDR3 loop is CASSLYSRKNTEAFF. CDR3 in DNA: TGTGCCAGCAGCTTATATTCGCGGAAGAACACTGAAGCTTTCTTT.

This chain joins TRBV5-4 and TRBJ2-4; TRBD1 matches 8 bases. V was clipped by 1 base and J by 4 bases; unmatched bases: 7. The CDR3 runs 16 residues. Germline CDR1 SGHNT, CDR2 YYREEE (reference sequence). The CDR3 region is CASSLKIGQGKNIQYF. The CDR3 region has the DNA TGTGCCAGCAGCTTGAAAATTGGACAGGGAAAAAACATTCAGTACTTC.

The V and J genes are TRBV4-1 and TRBJ1-1; D is possibly TRBD1 (5 bases). Germline V gives CDR1 MGHRA, CDR2 YSYEKL. The CDR3 has 15 amino acids. V was shortened by 0 bases and J by 0 bases, with 8 bases between the two germline ends. CDR3 sequence (DNA): TGCGCCAGCAGCCAAGACAGGGCTTTGAACACTGAAGCTTTCTTT. As protein: CASSQDRALNTEAFF.

This clone was seen a few times. This chain uses TRBV5-1 with TRBJ1-1; TRBD1 agrees at 10 bases. Per germline, CDR1 SGHRS and CDR2 YFSETQ. V trimming: 5 bases; J trimming: 5 bases; junction bases outside the gene matches: 12. This CDR3 spans 16 amino acids. For the CDR3, the DNA is TGCGCCAGCAGATCCGGGACAGGGGCCACCCAAACTGAAGCTTTCTTT. It codes for CASRSGTGATQTEAFF.